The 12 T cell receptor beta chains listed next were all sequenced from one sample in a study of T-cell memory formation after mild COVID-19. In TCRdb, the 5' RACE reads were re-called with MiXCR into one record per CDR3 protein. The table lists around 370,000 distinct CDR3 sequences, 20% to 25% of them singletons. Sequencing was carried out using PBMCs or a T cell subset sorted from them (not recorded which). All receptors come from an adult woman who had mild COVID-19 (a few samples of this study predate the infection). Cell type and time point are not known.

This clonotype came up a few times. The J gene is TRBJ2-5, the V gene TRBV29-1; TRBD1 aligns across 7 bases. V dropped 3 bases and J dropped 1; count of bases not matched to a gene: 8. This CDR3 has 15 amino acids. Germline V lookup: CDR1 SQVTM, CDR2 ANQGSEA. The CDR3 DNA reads TGCAGCGTTGACCCGGAGACAGGGACCCAAGAGACCCAGTACTTC. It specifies CSVDPETGTQETQYF.

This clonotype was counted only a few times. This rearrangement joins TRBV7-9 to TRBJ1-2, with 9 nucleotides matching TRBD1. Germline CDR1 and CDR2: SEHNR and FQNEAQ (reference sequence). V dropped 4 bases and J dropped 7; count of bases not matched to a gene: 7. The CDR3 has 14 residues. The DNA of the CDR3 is TGTGCCAGCAGCTCATCCGGGACAGGGAGTGGCTACACCTTC. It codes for CASSSSGTGSGYTF.

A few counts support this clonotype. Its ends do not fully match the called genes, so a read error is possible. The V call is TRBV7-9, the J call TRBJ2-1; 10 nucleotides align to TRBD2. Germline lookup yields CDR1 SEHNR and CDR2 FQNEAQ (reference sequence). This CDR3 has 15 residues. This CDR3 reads CASSIAGGIYNEQFF. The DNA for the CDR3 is TGTGCCAGCAGCATAGCGGGAGGTATCTACAATGAGCAGTTCTTC.

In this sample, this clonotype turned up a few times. As DNA, the CDR3 is TGTGCCAGCAGTTCCCCGAACCGGGACAGGGTGTCGCAGTATTTT. This translates into CASSSPNRDRVSQYF. This rearrangement joins TRBV6-5 to TRBJ2-3; 9 bases fit TRBD1. Germline CDR1 reads MNHEY; CDR2 reads SVGAGI. V trimming: 4 bases; J trimming: 10 bases; junction bases outside the gene matches: 12. This CDR3 has 15 amino acids.

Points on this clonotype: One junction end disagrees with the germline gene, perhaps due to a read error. The chain's CDR3 is CASSQDHGGTGATVLTF. The DNA of the CDR3 is TGTGCCAGCAGCCAAGATCATGGGGGGACCGGGGCCACCGTCCTGACTTTC. The chain combines TRBV3-1 with TRBJ2-6; a weak D match, TRBD2 (6 bases). The CDR3 totals 17 residues. Germline V gene sequence: CDR1 LGHDT, CDR2 YNNKEL (reference sequence).

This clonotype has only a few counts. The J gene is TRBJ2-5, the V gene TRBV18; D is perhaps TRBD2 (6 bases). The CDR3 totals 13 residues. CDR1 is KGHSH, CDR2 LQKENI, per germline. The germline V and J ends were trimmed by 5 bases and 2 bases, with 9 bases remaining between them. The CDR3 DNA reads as TGTGCCAGCTCAGCGGGGCAACAAGAGACCCAGTACTTC. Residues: CASSAGQQETQYF.

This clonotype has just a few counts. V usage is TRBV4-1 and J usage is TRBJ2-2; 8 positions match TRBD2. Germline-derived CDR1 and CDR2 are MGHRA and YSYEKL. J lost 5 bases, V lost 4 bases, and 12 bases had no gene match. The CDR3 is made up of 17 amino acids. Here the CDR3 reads CASSRQPGTRWTGELFF. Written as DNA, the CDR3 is TGCGCCAGCAGCCGCCAACCCGGGACTAGATGGACCGGGGAGCTGTTTTTT.

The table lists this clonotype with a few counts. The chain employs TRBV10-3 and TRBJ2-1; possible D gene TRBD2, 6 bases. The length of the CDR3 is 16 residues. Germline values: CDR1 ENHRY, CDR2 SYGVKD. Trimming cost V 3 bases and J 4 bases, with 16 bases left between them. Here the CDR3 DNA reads TGTGCCATCAGTGACCCGGGCCGCGGGGATTACAATGAGCAGTTCTTC. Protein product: CAISDPGRGDYNEQFF.

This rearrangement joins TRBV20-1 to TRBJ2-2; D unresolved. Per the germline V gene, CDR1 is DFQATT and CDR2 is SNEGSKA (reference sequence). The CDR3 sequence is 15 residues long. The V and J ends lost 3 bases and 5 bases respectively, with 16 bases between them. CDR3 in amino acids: CSASEPLRGTGELFF. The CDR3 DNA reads TGCAGTGCTAGCGAGCCTCTAAGAGGTACCGGGGAGCTGTTTTTT.

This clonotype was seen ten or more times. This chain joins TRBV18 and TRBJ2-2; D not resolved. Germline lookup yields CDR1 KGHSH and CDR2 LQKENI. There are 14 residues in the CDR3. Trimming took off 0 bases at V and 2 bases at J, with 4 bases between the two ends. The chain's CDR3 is CASSPPLNTGELFF. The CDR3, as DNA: TGTGCCAGCTCACCACCACTTAACACCGGGGAGCTGTTTTTT.

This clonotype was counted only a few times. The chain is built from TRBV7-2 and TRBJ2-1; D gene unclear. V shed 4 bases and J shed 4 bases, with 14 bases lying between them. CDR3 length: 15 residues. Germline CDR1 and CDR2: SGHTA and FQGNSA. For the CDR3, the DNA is TGTGCCAGCAGCTCCAATCCCCCCCCTTACAATGAGCAGTTCTTC. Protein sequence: CASSSNPPPYNEQFF.

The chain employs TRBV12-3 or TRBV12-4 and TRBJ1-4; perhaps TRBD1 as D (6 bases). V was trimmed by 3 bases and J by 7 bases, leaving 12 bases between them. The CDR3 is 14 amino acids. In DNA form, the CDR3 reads TGTGCCAGCAGTTTGCCAGGGGTGGGTGAAAAACTGTTTTTT. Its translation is CASSLPGVGEKLFF.